Listed here are 10 T cell receptor beta chains from one sample, sequenced in a study of T cells in Graves' hyperthyroidism and ophthalmopathy. Using RNA transcripts as the source, TCR beta CDR3 regions were amplified. During a first-round RT-PCR of the TCR CDR3, the HTBI primer set was used. Each CDR3 protein is one row after TCRdb ran MiXCR on the multiplex PCR reads. The table lists 700,000 or so distinct CDR3 sequences, about 14% of them singletons. The sequencing sample was made of blood. The receptors derive from a woman in her forties or fifties with Graves' ophthalmopathy.

This clonotype was detected ten times or more. The gene calls are TRBV10-3 and TRBJ2-7; a weak D match, TRBD1 (5 bases). The CDR3 has 15 residues. The germline V gene encodes CDR1 ENHRY and CDR2 SYGVKD. The V gene lost 2 bases and the J gene lost 1 base, with 12 bases spanning the gap. The DNA of the CDR3 is TGTGCCATCAGTGAGCCCGGACACCTTTCCTACGAGCAGTACTTC. Translated, it gives CAISEPGHLSYEQYF.

Details on this clonotype: This may come from a read error, since a much larger clone is one base off. The rearrangement links TRBV11-2 to TRBJ2-7; maybe TRBD1 (6 bases). The CDR3 runs to 13 residues. The germline gives CDR1 SGHAT, CDR2 FQNNGV. The CDR3 reads CANSLVGQNEQYF. The CDR3 DNA follows: TGTGCCAACAGCTTAGTCGGACAGAACGAGCAGTACTTC.

This clonotype occurred many times. The J gene is TRBJ2-5, the V gene TRBV6-2 or TRBV6-3, with TRBD1 matching 9 bases. The germline gives CDR1 MNHEY, CDR2 SVGEGT. V shed 5 bases and J 6 bases; nucleotides not matched to a gene: 13. The CDR3 covers 16 residues. CDR3 coding DNA: TGTGCCAGCAGTCCCCCTGGGACAGGGTTTCTTAAGACCCAGTACTTC. It codes for CASSPPGTGFLKTQYF.

The V and J genes are TRBV7-3 and TRBJ2-2; D ambiguous. CDR1 is SGHTA, CDR2 FQGTGA, per germline. V lost 5 bases and J lost 0, with 7 bases in between. This CDR3 is built from 14 residues. CDR3 protein: CASSQAANTGELFF. CDR3 nucleotides: TGTGCCAGCAGCCAAGCAGCGAACACCGGGGAGCTGTTTTTT.

This clonotype was seen a few times. The genes are TRBV2 and TRBJ2-3; 12 bases are a match to TRBD2. Germline trimming cut 8 bases from V and 3 bases from J; bases unmatched to any gene: 18. Germline assignment: CDR1 SNHLY and CDR2 FYNNEI. The CDR3 covers 19 residues. The CDR3 spells CASGPDGRLAGVRTDTQYF. The CDR3 bases are TGTGCCAGCGGCCCGGACGGTAGACTAGCGGGAGTACGGACAGATACGCAGTATTTT.

This clonotype appeared many times. V gene TRBV4-3 combines with J gene TRBJ2-5; D call uncertain. Trimming pared 1 base from V and 5 bases from J, leaving 11 bases between. Germline V gene sequence: CDR1 LGHNA, CDR2 YSLEER. This CDR3 is 14 amino acids long. This CDR3 reads CASSQVIGMETQYF. Written as DNA, the CDR3 is TGCGCCAGCAGCCAAGTGATTGGTATGGAGACCCAGTACTTC.

The rearrangement uses TRBV27 and TRBJ1-5; D gene uncertain. Germline-derived CDR1 and CDR2 are MNHEY and SMNVEV (reference sequence). Trimming took off 5 bases at V and 3 bases at J, with 14 bases between the two ends. This CDR3 has 15 amino acids. CDR3: CASSATSQSNQPQHF. The CDR3 bases are TGTGCCAGCAGTGCCACCTCCCAATCCAATCAGCCCCAGCATTTT.

This clonotype came up many times. The chain has TRBV30 and TRBJ2-3; D perhaps matches TRBD2 (5 bases). V lost 1 base and J 7 bases, leaving 15 bases between the germline ends. This CDR3 region has 14 residues. Germline V CDR1 and CDR2: GTSNPN, SVGIG (reference sequence). The CDR3 is CAWSGVAGGNTQYF. For the CDR3, the DNA is TGTGCCTGGAGTGGTGTGGCGGGCGGAAATACGCAGTATTTT.

The V call is TRBV12-3 or TRBV12-4, the J call TRBJ2-7, with 7 bases aligning to TRBD1. The CDR3 runs to 14 residues. J was trimmed by 2 bases and V by 7 bases; bases with no gene match: 8. The CDR3: CASTQTGLAYEQYF. The CDR3 DNA reads as TGTGCCAGCACTCAGACAGGGTTGGCCTACGAGCAGTACTTC.

This clonotype was counted at least ten times. The chain uses TRBV6-1 and TRBJ2-7, with D tentatively TRBD1 or TRBD2 (5 bases each). The germline gives CDR1 MNHNS, CDR2 SASEGT. The V and J ends lost 5 bases and 5 bases respectively, with 16 bases between them. The CDR3 sequence is 14 residues long. Here the CDR3 DNA reads TGTGCCAGCAGTACACGAGGGGTTTACCACGAGCAGTACTTC. Its protein product is CASSTRGVYHEQYF.